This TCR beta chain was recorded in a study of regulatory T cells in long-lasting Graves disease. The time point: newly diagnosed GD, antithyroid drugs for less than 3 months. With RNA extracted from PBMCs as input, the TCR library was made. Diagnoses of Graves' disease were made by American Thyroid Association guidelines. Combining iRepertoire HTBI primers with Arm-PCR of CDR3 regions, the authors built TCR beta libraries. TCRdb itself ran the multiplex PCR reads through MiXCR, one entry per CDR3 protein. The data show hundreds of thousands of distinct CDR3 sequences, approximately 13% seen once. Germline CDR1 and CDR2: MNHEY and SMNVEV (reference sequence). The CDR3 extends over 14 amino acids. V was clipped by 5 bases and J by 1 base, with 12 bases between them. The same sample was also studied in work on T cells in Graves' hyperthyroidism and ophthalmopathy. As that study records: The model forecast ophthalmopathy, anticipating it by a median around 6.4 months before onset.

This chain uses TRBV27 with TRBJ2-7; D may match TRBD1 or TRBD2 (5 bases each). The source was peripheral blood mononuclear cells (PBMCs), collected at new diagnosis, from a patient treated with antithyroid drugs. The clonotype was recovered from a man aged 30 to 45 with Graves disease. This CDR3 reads CASSPWDQSYEQYF. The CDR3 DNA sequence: TGTGCCAGCAGTCCGTGGGACCAGTCCTACGAGCAGTACTTC.